This T cell receptor (beta chain) stems from a study of T cells expressing NK-cell markers. This CDR3 has 15 residues. Germline V CDR1 and CDR2: MDHEN, SYDVKM. TCRdb re-called the 5' RACE reads and shows each CDR3 protein once, DNA omitted. The sample totals 30,000 or so distinct CDR3 sequences. This receptor was taken from a woman between 18 and 75 years old in good health. The sample consisted of blood T cells: a sorted CD56 or NKG2C T cell subset, CD4+ or CD8+ T cells, or bulk PBMC T cells (not recorded which). The chain links TRBV28 to TRBJ2-7; the TRBD1 assignment by TCRdb is unverifiable without DNA. The CDR3 sequence: CASSSRQRPPYEQYF.